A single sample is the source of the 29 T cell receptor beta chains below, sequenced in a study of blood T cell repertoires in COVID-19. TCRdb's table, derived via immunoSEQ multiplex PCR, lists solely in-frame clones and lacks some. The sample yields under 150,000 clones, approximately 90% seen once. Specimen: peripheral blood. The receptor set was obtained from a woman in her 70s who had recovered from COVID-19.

The CDR3 reads CASSLGTSGETQYF. The CDR3 nucleotides are TGTGCCAGCAGCTTAGGTACCAGCGGGGAGACCCAGTACTTC. The rearrangement links TRBV7-3 to TRBJ2-5; D might be TRBD2 (6 bases). V lost 2 bases and J lost 5, with 12 bases in between. The CDR3 extends over 14 amino acids. CDR1 is SGHTA and CDR2 is FQGTGA in the germline V gene.

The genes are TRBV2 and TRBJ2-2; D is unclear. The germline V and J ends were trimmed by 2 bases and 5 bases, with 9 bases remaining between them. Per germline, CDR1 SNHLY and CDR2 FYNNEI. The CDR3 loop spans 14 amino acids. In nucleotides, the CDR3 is TGTGCCAGCAGTGAATATGTCCCGACCGGGGAGCTGTTTTTT. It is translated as CASSEYVPTGELFF.

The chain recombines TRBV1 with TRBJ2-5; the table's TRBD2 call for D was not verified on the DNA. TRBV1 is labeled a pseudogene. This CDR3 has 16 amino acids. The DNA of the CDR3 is TGCACCAGCAGCCATTTCGGGTCACCGACTTCCGAGACCCAGTACTTC. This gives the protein CTSSHFGSPTSETQYF.

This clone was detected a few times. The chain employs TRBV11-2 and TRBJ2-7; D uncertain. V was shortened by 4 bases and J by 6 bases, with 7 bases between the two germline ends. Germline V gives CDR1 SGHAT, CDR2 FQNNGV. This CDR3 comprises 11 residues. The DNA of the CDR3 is TGTGCCAGCAGCTCTTATTCCGAGCAGTACTTC. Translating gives CASSSYSEQYF.

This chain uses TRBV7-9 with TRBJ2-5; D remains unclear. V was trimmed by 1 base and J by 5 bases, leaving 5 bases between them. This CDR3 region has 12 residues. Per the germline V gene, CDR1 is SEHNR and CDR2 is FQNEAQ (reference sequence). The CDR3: CASSLGAETQYF. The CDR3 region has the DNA TGTGCCAGCAGCTTAGGGGCGGAGACCCAGTACTTC. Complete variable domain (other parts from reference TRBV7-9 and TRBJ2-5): DTGVSQNPRHKITKRGQNVTFRCDPISEHNRLYWYRQTLGQGPEFLTYFQNEAQLEKSRLLSDRFSAERPKGSFSTLEIQRTEQGDSAMYLCASSLGAETQYFGPGTRLLVL.

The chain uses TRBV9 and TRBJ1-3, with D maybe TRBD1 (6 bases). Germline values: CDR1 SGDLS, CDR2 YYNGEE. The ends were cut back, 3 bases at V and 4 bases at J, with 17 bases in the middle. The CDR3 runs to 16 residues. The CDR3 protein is CASSGRPGHLGNTIYF. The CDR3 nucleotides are TGTGCCAGCAGCGGAAGACCGGGACACCTCGGAAACACCATATATTTT.

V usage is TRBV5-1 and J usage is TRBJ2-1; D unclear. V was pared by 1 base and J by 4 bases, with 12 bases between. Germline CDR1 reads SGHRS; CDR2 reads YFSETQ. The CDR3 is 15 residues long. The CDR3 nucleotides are TGCGCCAGCAGCTTGACGGAGTTCTCATACAATGAGCAGTTCTTC. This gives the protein CASSLTEFSYNEQFF.

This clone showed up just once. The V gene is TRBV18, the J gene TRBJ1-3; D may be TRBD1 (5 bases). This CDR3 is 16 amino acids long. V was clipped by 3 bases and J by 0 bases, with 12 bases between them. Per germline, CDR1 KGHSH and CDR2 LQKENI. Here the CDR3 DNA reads TGTGCCAGCTCACCCTTAGCGGGGCACTCTGGAAACACCATATATTTT. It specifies CASSPLAGHSGNTIYF.

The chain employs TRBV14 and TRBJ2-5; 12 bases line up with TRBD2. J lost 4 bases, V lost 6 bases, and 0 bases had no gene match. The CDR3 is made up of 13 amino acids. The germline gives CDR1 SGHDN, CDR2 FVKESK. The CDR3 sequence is CASRGLAGETQYF. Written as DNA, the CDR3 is TGTGCCAGCAGGGGACTAGCGGGAGAGACCCAGTACTTC.

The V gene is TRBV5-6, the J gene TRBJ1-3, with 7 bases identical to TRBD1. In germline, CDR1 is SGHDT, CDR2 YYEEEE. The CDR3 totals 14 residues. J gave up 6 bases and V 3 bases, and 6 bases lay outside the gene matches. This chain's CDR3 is CASSSVGGKNTIYF. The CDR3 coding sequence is TGTGCCAGCAGCTCTGTAGGGGGCAAAAACACCATATATTTT. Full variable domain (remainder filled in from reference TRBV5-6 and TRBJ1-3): DAGVTQSPTHLIKTRGQQVTLRCSPKSGHDTVSWYQQALGQGPQFIFQYYEEEERQRGNFPDRFSGHQFPNYSSELNVNALLLGDSALYLCASSSVGGKNTIYFGEGSWLTVV.

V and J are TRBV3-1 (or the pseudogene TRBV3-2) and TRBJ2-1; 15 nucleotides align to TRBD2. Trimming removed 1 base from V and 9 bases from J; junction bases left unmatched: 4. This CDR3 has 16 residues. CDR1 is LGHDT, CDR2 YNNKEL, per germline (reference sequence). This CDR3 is CASSQVGLAGGLEQFF. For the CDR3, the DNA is TGTGCCAGCAGCCAAGTGGGACTAGCGGGAGGTCTTGAGCAGTTCTTC.

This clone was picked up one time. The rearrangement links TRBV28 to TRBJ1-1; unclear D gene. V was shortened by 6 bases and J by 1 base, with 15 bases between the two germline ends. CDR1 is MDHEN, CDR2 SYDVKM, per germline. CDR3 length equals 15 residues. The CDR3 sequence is CASSPEFGANTEAFF. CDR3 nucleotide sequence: TGTGCCAGCAGCCCTGAATTCGGAGCGAACACTGAAGCTTTCTTT.

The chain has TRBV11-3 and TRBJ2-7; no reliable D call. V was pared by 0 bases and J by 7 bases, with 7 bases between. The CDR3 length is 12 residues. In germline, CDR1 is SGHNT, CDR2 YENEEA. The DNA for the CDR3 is TGTGCCAGCAGCTTAGATAGCTCGGAGCAGTACTTC. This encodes CASSLDSSEQYF.

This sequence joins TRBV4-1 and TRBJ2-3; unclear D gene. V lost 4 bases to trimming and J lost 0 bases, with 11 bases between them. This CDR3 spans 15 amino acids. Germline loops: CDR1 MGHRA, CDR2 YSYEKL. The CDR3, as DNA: TGCGCCAGCAGCCGGCAGGCTTACAGCACAGATACGCAGTATTTT. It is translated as CASSRQAYSTDTQYF.

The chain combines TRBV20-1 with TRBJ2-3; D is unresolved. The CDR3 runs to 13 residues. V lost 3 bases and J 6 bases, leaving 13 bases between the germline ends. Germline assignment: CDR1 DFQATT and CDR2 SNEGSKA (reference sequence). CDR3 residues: CSASKRSHDTQYF. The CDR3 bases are TGCAGTGCTAGTAAGCGCTCCCACGATACGCAGTATTTT.

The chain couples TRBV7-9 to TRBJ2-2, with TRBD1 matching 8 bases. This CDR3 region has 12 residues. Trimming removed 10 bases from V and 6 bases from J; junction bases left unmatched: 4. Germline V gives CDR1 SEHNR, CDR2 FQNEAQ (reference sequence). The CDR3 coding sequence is TGTGCCAAACAACAGGGGGCCGGGGAGCTGTTTTTT. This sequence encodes CAKQQGAGELFF.

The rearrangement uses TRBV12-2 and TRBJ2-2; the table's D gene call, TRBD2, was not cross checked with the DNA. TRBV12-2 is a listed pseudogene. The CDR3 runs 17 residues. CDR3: CASRPRLAGANTGELFF. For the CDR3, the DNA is TGTGCAAGTCGCCCCCGACTAGCGGGAGCGAACACCGGGGAGCTGTTTTTT.

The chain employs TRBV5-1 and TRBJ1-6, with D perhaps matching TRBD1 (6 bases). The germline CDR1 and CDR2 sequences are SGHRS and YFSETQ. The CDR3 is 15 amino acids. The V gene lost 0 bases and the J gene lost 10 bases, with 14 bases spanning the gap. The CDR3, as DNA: TGCGCCAGCAGCTTGGTCTCGGGGGGCAGGTCACCCCTCCACTTT. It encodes CASSLVSGGRSPLHF. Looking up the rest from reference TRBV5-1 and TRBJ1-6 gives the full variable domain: KAGVTQTPRYLIKTRGQQVTLSCSPISGHRSVSWYQQTPGQGLQFLFEYFSETQRNKGNFPGRFSGRQFSNSRSEMNVSTLELGDSALYLCASSLVSGGRSPLHFGNGTRLTVT.

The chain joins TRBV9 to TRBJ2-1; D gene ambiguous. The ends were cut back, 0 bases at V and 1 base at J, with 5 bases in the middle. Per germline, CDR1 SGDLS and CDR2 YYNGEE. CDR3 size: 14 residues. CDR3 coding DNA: TGTGCCAGCAGCGTAGGTAGTTCCTACAATGAGCAGTTCTTC. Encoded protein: CASSVGSSYNEQFF.

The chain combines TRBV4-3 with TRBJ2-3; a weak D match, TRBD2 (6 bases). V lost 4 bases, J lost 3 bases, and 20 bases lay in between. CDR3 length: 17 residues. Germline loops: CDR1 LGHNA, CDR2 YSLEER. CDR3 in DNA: TGCGCCAGCAGCCCCACGCAGGGTGGGGGGTTTACAGATACGCAGTATTTT. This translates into CASSPTQGGGFTDTQYF.

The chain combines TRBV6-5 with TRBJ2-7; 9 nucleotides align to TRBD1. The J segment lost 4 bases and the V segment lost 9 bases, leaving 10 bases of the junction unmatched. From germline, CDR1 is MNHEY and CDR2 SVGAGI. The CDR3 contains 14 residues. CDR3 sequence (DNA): TGTGCCAGGGACCCCCGGACAGGGGCTTACGAGCAGTACTTC. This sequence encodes CARDPRTGAYEQYF.

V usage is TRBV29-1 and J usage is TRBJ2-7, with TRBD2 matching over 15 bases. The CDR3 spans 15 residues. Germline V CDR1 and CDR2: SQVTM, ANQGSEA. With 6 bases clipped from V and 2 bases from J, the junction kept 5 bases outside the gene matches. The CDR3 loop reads CSVSGLAGGTYEQYF. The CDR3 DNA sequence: TGCAGCGTCTCGGGACTAGCGGGGGGTACCTACGAGCAGTACTTC.

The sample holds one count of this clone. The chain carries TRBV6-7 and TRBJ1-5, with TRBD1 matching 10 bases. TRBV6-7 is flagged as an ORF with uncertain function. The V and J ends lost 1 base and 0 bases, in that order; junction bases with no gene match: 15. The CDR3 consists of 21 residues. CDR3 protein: CASSYFTPRPGQGLSNQPQHF. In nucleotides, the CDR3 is TGTGCCAGCAGTTACTTCACTCCCCGACCGGGACAGGGGCTTAGCAATCAGCCCCAGCATTTT.

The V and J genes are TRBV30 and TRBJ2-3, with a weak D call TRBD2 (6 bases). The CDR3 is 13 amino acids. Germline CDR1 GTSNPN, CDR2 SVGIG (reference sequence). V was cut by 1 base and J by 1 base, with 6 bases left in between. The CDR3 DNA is TGTGCCTGGAGTGCGGGAGGCACAGATACGCAGTATTTT. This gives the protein CAWSAGGTDTQYF.

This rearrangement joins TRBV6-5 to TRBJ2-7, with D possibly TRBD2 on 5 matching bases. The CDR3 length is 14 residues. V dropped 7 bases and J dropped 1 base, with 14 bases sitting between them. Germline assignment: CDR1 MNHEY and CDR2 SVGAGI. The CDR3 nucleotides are TGTGCCAGCATTACTAGGACCGCATCCTACGAGCAGTACTTC. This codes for CASITRTASYEQYF.

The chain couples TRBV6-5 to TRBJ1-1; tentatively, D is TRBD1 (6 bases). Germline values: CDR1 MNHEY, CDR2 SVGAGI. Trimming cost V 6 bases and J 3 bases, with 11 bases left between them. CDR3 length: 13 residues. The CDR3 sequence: CASRQGLYTEAFF. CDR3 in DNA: TGTGCCAGCAGGCAGGGGCTATACACTGAAGCTTTCTTT.

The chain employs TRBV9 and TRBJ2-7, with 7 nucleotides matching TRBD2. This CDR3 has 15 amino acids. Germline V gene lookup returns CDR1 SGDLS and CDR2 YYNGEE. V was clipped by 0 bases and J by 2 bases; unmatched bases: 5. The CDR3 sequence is CASSVAWGGTYEQYF. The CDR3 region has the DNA TGTGCCAGCAGCGTAGCTTGGGGGGGGACCTACGAGCAGTACTTC.

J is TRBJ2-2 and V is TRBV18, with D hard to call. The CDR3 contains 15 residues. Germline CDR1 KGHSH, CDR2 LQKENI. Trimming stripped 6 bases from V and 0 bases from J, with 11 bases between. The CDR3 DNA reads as TGTGCCAGCTCGCAGATTCTAGCGAACACCGGGGAGCTGTTTTTT. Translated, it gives CASSQILANTGELFF.

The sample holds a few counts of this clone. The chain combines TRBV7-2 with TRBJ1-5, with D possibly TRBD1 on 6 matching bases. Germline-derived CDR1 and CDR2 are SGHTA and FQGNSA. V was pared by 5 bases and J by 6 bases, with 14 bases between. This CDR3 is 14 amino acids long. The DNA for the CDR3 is TGTGCCAGCAGCCCTGGACAACAGGGTCAGCCCCAGCATTTT. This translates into CASSPGQQGQPQHF.